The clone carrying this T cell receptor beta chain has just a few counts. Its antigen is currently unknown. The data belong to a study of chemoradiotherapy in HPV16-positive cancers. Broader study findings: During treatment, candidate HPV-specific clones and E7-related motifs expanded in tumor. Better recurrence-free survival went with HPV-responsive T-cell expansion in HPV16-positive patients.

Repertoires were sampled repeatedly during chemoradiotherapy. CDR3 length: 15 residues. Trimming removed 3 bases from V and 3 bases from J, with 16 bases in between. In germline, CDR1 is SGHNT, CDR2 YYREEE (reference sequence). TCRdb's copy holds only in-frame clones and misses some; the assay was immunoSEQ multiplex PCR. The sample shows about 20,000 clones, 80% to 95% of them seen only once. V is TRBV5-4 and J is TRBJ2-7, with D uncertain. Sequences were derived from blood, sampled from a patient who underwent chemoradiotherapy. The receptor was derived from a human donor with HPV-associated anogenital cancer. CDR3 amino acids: CASSSGPETVYEQYF. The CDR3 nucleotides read TGTGCCAGCAGCTCAGGCCCGGAAACCGTCTACGAGCAGTACTTC.